The T cell receptor (beta chain) under discussion was sequenced for a study of blood T cells in healthy people across ages. Study-level results: The study found TCR beta diversity correlated strongly with naive T cell percentage. Long-lived and aged donors differed, with more naive CD4+ cells and higher diversity in the long-lived.

This CDR3 comprises 15 residues. The V and J ends lost 6 bases and 0 bases respectively, with 18 bases between them. Germline assignment: CDR1 DFQATT and CDR2 SNEGSKA (reference sequence). With regard to this clonotype: As yet, its antigen is unknown.

Each individual donor underwent a draw of ten milliliters of peripheral blood. Through a sample-barcoded 5' primer and a J-beta primer mix, a second PCR was run for about 6 to 12 cycles. Unique molecular identifiers of 12 random nucleotides labeled each cDNA. From the 5' RACE reads, TCRdb called clonotypes with MiXCR, one entry per CDR3 protein. Of about 640,000 distinct CDR3 sequences listed, roughly 53% are singletons. This receptor was identified in a man between 60 and 70 years old in good health. Material: blood. This rearrangement joins TRBV20-1 to TRBJ2-7; possible D gene TRBD2, 7 bases. In nucleotides, the CDR3 is TGCAGTGCCCCCCCTAAGGGGGGGCGCTCCTACGAGCAGTACTTC. Its protein is CSAPPKGGRSYEQYF.